This paragraph covers one TCR beta chain sequence. The CDR3 runs to 16 residues. Germline V gene data show CDR1 as LNHNV and CDR2 as YYDKDF (reference sequence). Active moderate-to-severe ophthalmopathy, Clinical Activity Score at least 3, NOSPECS at least 4, under 3 months' duration. The source of the sample is a study of T cells in Graves' hyperthyroidism and ophthalmopathy. Researchers took RNA transcripts and amplified the TCR beta CDR3 regions from them. Researchers ran a first-round RT-PCR on the TCR CDR3 using the HTBI primer set. Each CDR3 protein gets one entry after TCRdb re-called the multiplex PCR reads with MiXCR. The top ten hold roughly a third of the sample, which has about 640,000 distinct CDR3 sequences, around 21% seen once.

The source of this sequence is a man younger than 40 with Graves' ophthalmopathy. Material: blood. The rearrangement links TRBV15 to TRBJ1-5; 7 bases are a match to TRBD1. The CDR3 protein is CAQAGTEISRNQPQHF. In DNA form, the CDR3 reads TGTGCGCAGGCGGGGACAGAGATCTCCCGCAATCAGCCCCAGCATTTT.